One sample yielded the 7 T cell receptor beta chains listed below, sequenced in a study of shared clonotypes between healthy human individuals. Some clones are missing from TCRdb's copy, which holds only in-frame ones; the method was immunoSEQ multiplex PCR. The table has about 2 million clones, roughly 96% seen once. Sequencing used naive CD4+ T cells sorted from blood. The sample's subset: CD45RA+ positively selected. The receptors were gathered from a man between 18 and 29 years old in good health.

Remarks on this clone: Distinct nucleotide sequences in the sample also encode this CDR3. V and J are TRBV5-1 and TRBJ2-5, with a weak D call TRBD2 (6 bases). Germline CDR1 and CDR2: SGHRS and YFSETQ. Trimming removed 2 bases at V and 2 bases at J, with 10 bases between. The CDR3 has 14 residues. CDR3 sequence reads: CASSFSRGQETQYF. DNA for the CDR3: TGCGCCAGCAGCTTCTCCCGGGGGCAAGAGACCCAGTACTTC.

This chain joins TRBV28 and TRBJ1-6, with D perhaps TRBD1 (5 bases). Germline CDR1 reads MDHEN; CDR2 reads SYDVKM. The CDR3 runs 17 residues. The V gene lost 6 bases and the J gene lost 3 bases, with 18 bases spanning the gap. CDR3 amino acids: CASSPTRGTRYNSPLHF. The CDR3 bases are TGTGCCAGCAGCCCGACCCGCGGGACCCGCTATAATTCACCCCTCCACTTT.

J is TRBJ2-2 and V is TRBV7-3; D is uncertain. The CDR3 length is 14 residues. V was trimmed by 1 base and J by 7 bases, leaving 10 bases between them. Germline V gene lookup returns CDR1 SGHTA and CDR2 FQGTGA. CDR3 DNA sequence: TGTGCCAGCAGCTTAAACAGTATGGGCGGGGAGCTGTTTTTT. It specifies CASSLNSMGGELFF.

The chain recombines TRBV4-3 with TRBJ2-7; 7 bases match TRBD2. V lost 0 bases, J lost 0 bases, and 5 bases stayed unmatched. The length of the CDR3 is 16 residues. Germline values: CDR1 LGHNA, CDR2 YSLEER. The DNA for the CDR3 is TGCGCCAGCAGCCAAGAGTCTAGCGGAAGCTCCTACGAGCAGTACTTC. Translation gives CASSQESSGSSYEQYF.

This chain connects TRBV7-2 to TRBJ1-3, with D hard to call. This CDR3 comprises 13 residues. Germline loops: CDR1 SGHTA, CDR2 FQGNSA. Trimming left V 0 bases short and J 5 bases short, with 5 bases between. CDR3 sequence reads: CASSLAGRNTIYF. The CDR3 DNA follows: TGTGCCAGCAGCTTAGCAGGGCGAAACACCATATATTTT.

The chain uses TRBV18 and TRBJ1-5; D ambiguous. Germline V gene data show CDR1 as KGHSH and CDR2 as LQKENI. V gave up 3 bases and J gave up 4 bases, with 10 bases separating them. The CDR3 extends over 14 amino acids. CDR3 region: CASSPTSENQPQHF. The CDR3 nucleotides are TGTGCCAGCTCACCCACGTCGGAGAATCAGCCCCAGCATTTT.

This clone was picked up one time. One junction end disagrees with the germline gene, perhaps due to a read error. This chain links TRBV5-4 with TRBJ2-1; 8 nucleotides align to TRBD2. CDR1 SGHNT and CDR2 YYREEE come from the germline V gene (reference sequence). This CDR3 contains 16 residues. The CDR3 spells CASNLYTAGVYNEQFF. The DNA for the CDR3 is TGTGCCAGCAACTTGTATACAGCGGGAGTCTACAATGAGCAGTTCTTC.